This T cell receptor (beta chain) was documented in a study of T and B cells in COVID-19 patients. TRB was amplified from about 260-540 ng of blood genomic DNA. Germline lookup yields CDR1 LNHDA and CDR2 SQIVND (reference sequence). This CDR3 spans 12 amino acids. J was trimmed by 4 bases and V by 8 bases; bases with no gene match: 1. By sample share, this clonotype is large. Its cognate antigen is unknown. Whole-study results and caveats: No sequencing was yet done of CD4+, regulatory or CD8+ subsets, or of SARS-CoV-2-responsive or tetramer+ sorted cells. At recovery TRB diversity and richness exceeded healthy donors, after highly clonal active COVID-19 repertoires.

BIOMED2 TRB-A/B primer pools were used in multiplex TRB PCR. TCRdb reanalysed the multiplex PCR reads using MiXCR and keeps one entry per CDR3 protein. The sample yields 8,000 to 9,500 distinct CDR3 sequences, about 25% seen once. Sequenced material: blood. This receptor was obtained from a human donor who had recovered from COVID-19. The chain has TRBV19 and TRBJ2-3, with 9 bases fitting TRBD1. The CDR3 loop reads CASRQGADTQYF. The DNA for the CDR3 is TGTGCCAGTCGACAGGGGGCAGATACGCAGTATTTT.